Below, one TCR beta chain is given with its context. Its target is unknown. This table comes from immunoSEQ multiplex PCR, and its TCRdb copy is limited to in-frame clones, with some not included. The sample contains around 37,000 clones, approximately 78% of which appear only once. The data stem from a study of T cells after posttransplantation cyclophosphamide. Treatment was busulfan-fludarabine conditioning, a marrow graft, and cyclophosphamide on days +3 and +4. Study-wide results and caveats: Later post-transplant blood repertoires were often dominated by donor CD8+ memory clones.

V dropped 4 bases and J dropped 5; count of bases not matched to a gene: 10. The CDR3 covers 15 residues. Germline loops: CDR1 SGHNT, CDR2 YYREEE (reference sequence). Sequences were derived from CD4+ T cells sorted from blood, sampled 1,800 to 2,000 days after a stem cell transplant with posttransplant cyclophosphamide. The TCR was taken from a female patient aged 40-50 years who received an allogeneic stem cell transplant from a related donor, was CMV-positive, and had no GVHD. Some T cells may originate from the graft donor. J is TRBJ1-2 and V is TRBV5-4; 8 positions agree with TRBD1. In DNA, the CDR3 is TGTGCCAGCAGCGTCTCAGGACAGGGAGGATATGGCTACACCTTC. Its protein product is CASSVSGQGGYGYTF.